Listed here are 7 T cell receptor beta chains from one sample, sequenced in a study of PD-L1 blockade in urothelial cancer. This sample's time point: peripheral blood 6 weeks after treatment start. Profiling relied on immunoSEQ multiplex PCR, and the TCRdb table lists in-frame clones only, not all of them. The sample records approximately 50,000 clones, around 89% being singletons. Sequences were derived from PBMCs, sampled around atezolizumab (anti-PD-L1) treatment. These TCRs come from a man aged 55 to 70 with urothelial cancer.

This chain connects TRBV6-5 to TRBJ2-7, with 8 bases that match TRBD2. J lost 0 bases, V lost 7 bases, and 8 bases had no gene match. Germline-derived CDR1 and CDR2 are MNHEY and SVGAGI. The CDR3 covers 15 residues. The CDR3 loop reads CASTATGTSSYEQYF. For the CDR3, the DNA is TGTGCCAGCACCGCGACCGGGACTAGCTCCTACGAGCAGTACTTC.

The V call is TRBV9, the J call TRBJ2-7; D perhaps matches TRBD1 (6 bases). V lost 0 bases, J lost 3 bases, and 13 bases lay in between. The CDR3 is made up of 15 amino acids. From germline, CDR1 is SGDLS and CDR2 YYNGEE. In DNA, the CDR3 is TGTGCCAGCAGCGTAGGAGCGACAGGAGGCTACGAGCAGTACTTC. Its translation: CASSVGATGGYEQYF.

The rearrangement joins TRBV15 to TRBJ1-2; TRBD1 is a possible D gene (6 bases). The CDR3 spans 16 residues. Trimming took off 0 bases at V and 3 bases at J, with 14 bases between the two ends. Looked up from germline, CDR1 is LNHNV and CDR2 is YYDKDF (reference sequence). In nucleotides, the CDR3 is TGTGCCACCAGCAGAGATCAGATAAACAGGGACTATGGCTACACCTTC. This codes for CATSRDQINRDYGYTF.

The chain links TRBV28 to TRBJ2-6; D unclear. V was pared by 5 bases and J by 4 bases, with 9 bases between. CDR1 is MDHEN and CDR2 is SYDVKM in the germline V gene. The CDR3 runs 14 residues. CDR3 amino acids: CASSTLLGANVLTF. The CDR3, as DNA: TGTGCCAGCAGTACACTACTCGGGGCCAACGTCCTGACTTTC.

The gene calls are TRBV5-4 and TRBJ2-7, with 11 bases matching TRBD2. V gave up 4 bases and J gave up 2 bases; unmatched junction bases: 8. In germline, CDR1 is SGHNT, CDR2 YYREEE (reference sequence). This CDR3 has 16 residues. This chain's CDR3 is CASSPGTSGVTYEQYF. In DNA form, the CDR3 reads TGTGCCAGCAGCCCAGGGACTAGCGGAGTCACCTACGAGCAGTACTTC.

The sample holds one count of this clone. CDR3 loop: CASGLVQGLAGGTDTQYF. Written as DNA, the CDR3 is TGTGCTAGTGGTTTGGTACAGGGACTAGCGGGAGGCACAGATACGCAGTATTTT. The chain employs TRBV12-5 and TRBJ2-3, with 14 bases fitting TRBD2. The CDR3 totals 18 residues. Germline assignment: CDR1 LGHNT and CDR2 FRNRAP. V dropped 0 bases and J dropped 1; count of bases not matched to a gene: 3.

The sample holds one count of this clone. This chain links TRBV7-9 with TRBJ2-3; 8 bases fit TRBD2. Germline trimming cut 5 bases from V and 6 bases from J; bases unmatched to any gene: 13. The CDR3 spans 16 residues. Germline CDR1 is SEHNR and CDR2 is FQNEAQ (reference sequence). CDR3 sequence (DNA): TGTGCCAGCAGCAAAGGCACGGGGGGGGTACCGGATACGCAGTATTTT. It translates to CASSKGTGGVPDTQYF. The full variable domain, its missing parts supplied by reference TRBV7-9 and TRBJ2-3, is DTGVSQNPRHKITKRGQNVTFRCDPISEHNRLYWYRQTLGQGPEFLTYFQNEAQLEKSRLLSDRFSAERPKGSFSTLEIQRTEQGDSAMYLCASSKGTGGVPDTQYFGPGTRLTVL.